This TCR beta chain was identified in a study of T cell responses to AZD1222 COVID-19 vaccine. This CDR3 comprises 15 residues. With 0 bases removed from V and 7 bases from J, the gap between germline ends came to 13 bases. Germline CDR1 reads ENHRY; CDR2 reads SYGVKD. Data came from immunoSEQ multiplex PCR; TCRdb stores just in-frame clones and leaves some out. The sample consists of 90,000 to 120,000 clones, around 90% of them appearing once. The study, taken as a whole, reports: Repertoire sampling occurred only after the peak T cell response. Most donors were white British and more were female, and clonal diversity was possibly underestimated. Regions 160-218 and 743-854 dominated among vaccine-associated CD4 TCRs spanning spike.

On this clone: Its matching antigen is unknown.

The chain links TRBV10-3 to TRBJ1-5; D is possibly TRBD1 (6 bases). The sequenced sample was peripheral blood, obtained on day 0 of AZD1222 vaccination. The origin of this receptor is an adult in good health. CDR3 nucleotides: TGTGCCATCAGTGAGTCGAGTGGGGGCGGGCAGCCCCAGCATTTT. Protein product: CAISESSGGGQPQHF.